The rows below give T cell receptor beta chains drawn from one sample of a study of T and B cells in COVID-19 patients. One entry per CDR3 protein, called by TCRdb with MiXCR from the multiplex PCR reads. Seen here are more than 20,000 distinct CDR3 sequences, approximately 32% observed once, and the top ten hold around 1.8%. Sequenced input: blood. These receptors originate from a human donor who had recovered from COVID-19. Each CDR3 is given with its conserved first and last residue. Fields, in order: J gene, D gene, V gene, clone size, CDR3 protein, CDR3 DNA. A D gene is named only where the DNA matches it firmly. Only some rows state a clone size, as once, few, many or a class for expanded clones.

j_gene: TRBJ2-1; d_gene: TRBD2; v_gene: TRBV5-4; abundance: .; CDR3aa: CASSRLGGGDEQFF; CDR3nt: TGTGCCAGCAGCCGGTTGGGGGGAGGGGATGAGCAGTTCTTC
j_gene: TRBJ2-1; d_gene: TRBD2; v_gene: TRBV6-2/TRBV6-3; abundance: .; CDR3aa: CASSARTSHNEQSF; CDR3nt: TGTGCCAGCAGCGCCCGGACTAGTCACAATGAGCAGTCCTTC
j_gene: TRBJ2-3; d_gene: .; v_gene: TRBV19; abundance: many; CDR3aa: CASSIKTTGFSTDTQYF; CDR3nt: TGTGCCAGTAGTATTAAAACTACAGGATTTAGCACAGATACGCAGTATTTT
j_gene: TRBJ2-7; d_gene: .; v_gene: TRBV27; abundance: few; CDR3aa: CASSLRSGSEQYF; CDR3nt: TGTGCCAGCAGCCTACGATCGGGATCCGAGCAGTACTTC
j_gene: TRBJ2-7; d_gene: .; v_gene: TRBV30; abundance: .; CDR3aa: CVWSVDHEQYF; CDR3nt: TGTGTCTGGAGTGTCGACCACGAGCAGTACTTC
j_gene: TRBJ2-1; d_gene: .; v_gene: TRBV7-2; abundance: .; CDR3aa: CASSPPETSYNEQFF; CDR3nt: TGTGCCAGCAGCCCCCCCGAGACATCATACAATGAGCAGTTCTTC
j_gene: TRBJ1-2; d_gene: .; v_gene: TRBV27; abundance: few; CDR3aa: CASSPDTYGYTF; CDR3nt: TGTGCCAGCAGTCCGGACACCTATGGCTACACCTTC
j_gene: TRBJ2-2; d_gene: TRBD1; v_gene: TRBV19; abundance: medium-sized; CDR3aa: CASRDRGWNTGELFF; CDR3nt: TGTGCCAGTAGAGACAGGGGGTGGAACACCGGGGAGCTGTTTTTT
j_gene: TRBJ2-7; d_gene: .; v_gene: TRBV29-1; abundance: medium-sized; CDR3aa: CSVEGLYEQYF; CDR3nt: TGCAGCGTTGAGGGTCTCTACGAGCAGTACTTC
j_gene: TRBJ2-1; d_gene: .; v_gene: TRBV27; abundance: many; CDR3aa: CASSLPARRNEQFF; CDR3nt: TGTGCCAGCTCCCTCCCTGCGCGGCGCAATGAGCAGTTCTTC
j_gene: TRBJ1-5; d_gene: .; v_gene: TRBV6-2/TRBV6-3; abundance: .; CDR3aa: CASSPHGDSNQPQHF; CDR3nt: TGTGCCAGCAGTCCCCACGGGGATAGCAATCAGCCCCAGCATTTT
j_gene: TRBJ2-3; d_gene: .; v_gene: TRBV6-1; abundance: .; CDR3aa: CASSVRDTQYF; CDR3nt: TGTGCCAGCAGCGTCCGGGATACGCAGTATTTT
j_gene: TRBJ2-2; d_gene: .; v_gene: TRBV6-4; abundance: .; CDR3aa: CASSDLSGELFF; CDR3nt: TGTGCCAGCAGTGACTTAAGCGGGGAGCTGTTTTTT
j_gene: TRBJ2-3; d_gene: .; v_gene: TRBV6-2/TRBV6-3; abundance: .; CDR3aa: CASSPGTRLPRQYF; CDR3nt: TGTGCCAGCAGCCCCGGGACACGGCTCCCTAGGCAGTATTTT
j_gene: TRBJ2-1; d_gene: TRBD1; v_gene: TRBV27; abundance: .; CDR3aa: CASSLGSGQAVNNEQFF; CDR3nt: TGTGCCAGCAGTTTAGGCTCCGGACAGGCGGTCAACAATGAGCAGTTCTTC
j_gene: TRBJ2-1; d_gene: .; v_gene: TRBV29-1; abundance: .; CDR3aa: CSVQPGSNEQFF; CDR3nt: TGCAGCGTTCAGCCGGGGTCCAATGAGCAGTTCTTC
j_gene: TRBJ2-1; d_gene: TRBD2; v_gene: TRBV6-1; abundance: few; CDR3aa: CASAGGSGRIVNEQFF; CDR3nt: TGTGCCAGCGCCGGGGGGAGCGGGAGGATCGTCAATGAGCAGTTCTTC
j_gene: TRBJ2-1; d_gene: .; v_gene: TRBV19; abundance: few; CDR3aa: CASRPVRERSYNEQFF; CDR3nt: TGTGCCAGTAGGCCGGTCAGGGAAAGGTCCTACAATGAGCAGTTCTTC
j_gene: TRBJ2-7; d_gene: TRBD1; v_gene: TRBV19; abundance: medium-sized; CDR3aa: CASSIDPFGQVVYEQYF; CDR3nt: TGTGCCAGTAGTATAGATCCCTTCGGACAGGTGGTCTACGAGCAGTACTTC
j_gene: TRBJ2-7; d_gene: TRBD2; v_gene: TRBV27; abundance: many; CDR3aa: CASSLGTSGSEQYF; CDR3nt: TGTGCCAGCAGTCTAGGGACTAGCGGGAGCGAGCAGTACTTC
j_gene: TRBJ2-3; d_gene: .; v_gene: TRBV7-9; abundance: few; CDR3aa: CASSYRQGSSADTQYF; CDR3nt: TGTGCCAGCAGCTATCGACAGGGATCTAGCGCAGATACGCAGTATTTT
j_gene: TRBJ1-5; d_gene: .; v_gene: TRBV27; abundance: .; CDR3aa: CASSLQGWGNQPQHF; CDR3nt: TGTGCCAGCAGTCTACAGGGATGGGGCAATCAGCCCCAGCATTTT
j_gene: TRBJ1-5; d_gene: .; v_gene: TRBV7-6; abundance: few; CDR3aa: CASSLSVGGTQPQHF; CDR3nt: TGTGCCAGCAGCTTAAGTGTTGGAGGGACCCAGCCCCAGCATTTT
j_gene: TRBJ2-7; d_gene: .; v_gene: TRBV27; abundance: few; CDR3aa: CASKPGLGTAGEQYF; CDR3nt: TGTGCCAGCAAGCCAGGCCTTGGTACTGCGGGGGAGCAGTACTTC
j_gene: TRBJ2-1; d_gene: TRBD1; v_gene: TRBV6-1; abundance: .; CDR3aa: CASSSRDRGGYEQFF; CDR3nt: TGTGCCAGCAGTAGCCGGGACCGAGGGGGCTATGAGCAGTTCTTC